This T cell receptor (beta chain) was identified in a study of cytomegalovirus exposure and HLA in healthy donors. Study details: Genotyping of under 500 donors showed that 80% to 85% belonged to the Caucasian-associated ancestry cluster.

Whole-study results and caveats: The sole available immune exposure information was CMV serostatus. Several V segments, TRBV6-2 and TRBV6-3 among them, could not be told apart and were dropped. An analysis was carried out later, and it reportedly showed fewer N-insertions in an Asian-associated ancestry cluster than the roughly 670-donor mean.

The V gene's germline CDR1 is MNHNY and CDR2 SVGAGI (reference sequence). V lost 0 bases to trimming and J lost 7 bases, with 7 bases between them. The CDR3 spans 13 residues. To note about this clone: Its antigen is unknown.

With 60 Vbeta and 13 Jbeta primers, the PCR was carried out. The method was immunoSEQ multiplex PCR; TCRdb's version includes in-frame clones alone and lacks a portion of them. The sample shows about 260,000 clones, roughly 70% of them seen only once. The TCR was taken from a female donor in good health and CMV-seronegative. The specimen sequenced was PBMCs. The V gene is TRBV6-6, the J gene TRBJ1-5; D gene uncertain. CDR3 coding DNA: TGTGCCAGCAGTTACTCGGCGGCCCAGCCCCAGCATTTT. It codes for CASSYSAAQPQHF.